A selection of T cell receptor beta chains follows, all from one sample in a study of shared clonotypes between healthy human individuals. Some clones are missing from TCRdb's copy, which holds only in-frame ones; the method was immunoSEQ multiplex PCR. The sample includes more than 550,000 clones, around 92% of them seen just once. Sequenced material: naive CD8+ T cells sorted from blood. Receptors originate from a man younger than 45 in good health. The CDR3 runs from the conserved cysteine through the conserved F or W. A D gene is named only where the DNA matches it firmly. A row's size may be missing; if present it is once, few, many or a size class.

v_call	clone_size	j_call	d_call	cdr3_nt	cdr3_aa
TRBV28	NA	TRBJ2-2	TRBD1	TGTGCCAGCAGTTTCCCGGGACAGGGTATTGTCACCGGGGAGCTGTTTTTT	CASSFPGQGIVTGELFF
TRBV7-9	NA	TRBJ2-1	TRBD1	TGTGCCAGCAGACTTAGACAGGGGACCCACAATGAGCAGTTCTTC	CASRLRQGTHNEQFF
TRBV30	NA	TRBJ2-7	NA	TGTGCCTGGAGTTCCACCTACGAGCAGTACTTC	CAWSSTYEQYF
TRBV10-3	NA	TRBJ2-3	NA	TGTGCCATCAGTGACCCCTGGACAGCTCTCACAGATACGCAGTATTTT	CAISDPWTALTDTQYF
TRBV5-6	NA	TRBJ2-2	NA	TGTGCCAGCAGCTTGGCCCTGATAAACAAGAACACCGGGGAGCTGTTTTTT	CASSLALINKNTGELFF
TRBV29-1	NA	TRBJ2-5	TRBD1	TGCAGCGTTGAAGAGGACAGGGATTTGTTAGAGACCCAGTACTTC	CSVEEDRDLLETQYF
TRBV5-1	NA	TRBJ2-7	NA	TGCGCCAGCAGCTGGTGGGGGCTATCCTACGAGCAGTACTTC	CASSWWGLSYEQYF
TRBV27	NA	TRBJ2-7	TRBD2	TGTGCCAGCAGTTTTTCTACTAGCGGGAAAGCCGAGCAGTACTTC	CASSFSTSGKAEQYF
TRBV23-1	NA	TRBJ1-4	NA	TGCGCCAGCAGTCAAGATAGGGACCCTTCAACTAATGAAAAACTGTTTTTT	CASSQDRDPSTNEKLFF
TRBV11-2	NA	TRBJ2-3	NA	TGTGCCAGCAGCTCCAGGGCTGTTTTCAGCTCAGATACGCAGTATTTT	CASSSRAVFSSDTQYF
TRBV7-3	NA	TRBJ2-7	NA	TGTGCCAGCAGCCCGGGAGCGTCATCCTACGAGCAGTACTTC	CASSPGASSYEQYF
TRBV28	NA	TRBJ2-7	TRBD2	TGTGCCAGCAGTGGACCGGACTCTGGGGCGGGAGCCTACGAGCAGTACTTC	CASSGPDSGAGAYEQYF
TRBV5-1	NA	TRBJ2-7	NA	TGCGCCAGCAGGGACGGCGGGCCTTACGAGCAGTACTTC	CASRDGGPYEQYF
TRBV5-1	NA	TRBJ2-3	TRBD2	TGCGCCAGCAGCTTGCCTCCTAGCGGAAGCACAGATACGCAGTATTTT	CASSLPPSGSTDTQYF
TRBV10-2	NA	TRBJ1-1	NA	TGCGCCAGCAGTGAGGGACAGTGGAACACTGAAGCTTTCTTT	CASSEGQWNTEAFF
TRBV9	NA	TRBJ1-2	NA	TGTGCCAGCAGCGTAGGCCGGACCTATGGCTACACCTTC	CASSVGRTYGYTF
TRBV4-3	NA	TRBJ1-1	NA	TGCGCCAGCAGCCCAAATTTAGGGACTGAGATGAACACTGAAGCTTTCTTT	CASSPNLGTEMNTEAFF
TRBV28	NA	TRBJ2-7	TRBD1	TGTGCCAGCAGTAGCTGGGGGGACAGGGCCTCCCGCGAGCAGTACTTC	CASSSWGDRASREQYF
TRBV13	NA	TRBJ2-1	NA	TGTGCCAGCAGCTCACCAGTACACAATGAGCAGTTCTTC	CASSSPVHNEQFF
TRBV10-2	NA	TRBJ2-1	TRBD2	TGCGCCAGCAGTGAGAGACTAGCGGACTACAATGAGCAGTTCTTC	CASSERLADYNEQFF
TRBV4-3	NA	TRBJ1-1	NA	TGCGCCAGCAGCCAAGACCGGGCCCTGGATGGCACTGAAGCTTTCTTT	CASSQDRALDGTEAFF
TRBV27	NA	TRBJ2-3	TRBD2	TGTGCCAGCAGTTTACAGCGAGCGGGAGGGGATACGCAGTATTTT	CASSLQRAGGDTQYF
TRBV7-9	NA	TRBJ2-7	NA	TGTGCCAGCAGCCGCGGGATCTACGAGCAGTACTTC	CASSRGIYEQYF
TRBV15	NA	TRBJ1-5	NA	TGCGCCACCAGCAGTACAGGGTTCGCTCAGCCCCAGCATTTT	CATSSTGFAQPQHF
TRBV13	NA	TRBJ2-3	NA	TGTGCCAGCAGCTTCCTGGCGCGAGGCCCCACAGATACGCAGTATTTT	CASSFLARGPTDTQYF
TRBV4-1	NA	TRBJ2-3	TRBD2	TGCGCCAGCAGCCAGCCTAGCGGGAGGGCCTCAGATACGCAGTATTTT	CASSQPSGRASDTQYF
TRBV6-5	NA	TRBJ2-1	NA	TGTGCCAGCAGTTACTCGGGGGCCACATACAATGAGCAGTTCTTC	CASSYSGATYNEQFF
TRBV9	NA	TRBJ2-1	TRBD2	TGTGCCAGCAGCGTAGGTCGGTTGGGTAGCGGGAGTTCCGGCTCCTACAATGAGCAGTTCTTC	CASSVGRLGSGSSGSYNEQFF
TRBV27	NA	TRBJ1-2	NA	TGTGCCAGCAGTTTATCGGCGACCTCCTATGGCTACACCTTC	CASSLSATSYGYTF
TRBV7-9	NA	TRBJ2-1	TRBD2	TGTGCCAGCAGCTTCGGGACTATTCCCTACAATGAGCAGTTCTTC	CASSFGTIPYNEQFF
TRBV27	NA	TRBJ1-5	NA	TGTGCCAGCAGTTTTGGACAGTTCAATCAGCCCCAGCATTTT	CASSFGQFNQPQHF
TRBV21-1	NA	TRBJ2-7	NA	TGTGCCAGCAGCCCACCAAAGGGAGCCTACGAGCAGTACTTC	CASSPPKGAYEQYF
TRBV9	once	TRBJ2-7	NA	TGTGCCAGCAGCGTGGGGCAGAACTCCTACGAGCAGTACTTC	CASSVGQNSYEQYF
TRBV9	NA	TRBJ2-1	NA	TGTGCCAGCAGTATAAACAGGGACGCATCCTACAATGAGCAGTTCTTC	CASSINRDASYNEQFF
TRBV6-4	NA	TRBJ2-1	TRBD2	TGTGCCAGCGGACCGACTAGCGGTCCGGGCAATGAGCAGTTCTTC	CASGPTSGPGNEQFF
TRBV7-9	NA	TRBJ2-1	NA	TGTGCCAGCAGCTTCGGGTCTGAGCAGTTCTTC	CASSFGSEQFF
TRBV7-9	NA	TRBJ2-1	TRBD1	TGTGCCAGCAGCCTCGGGACAGGGTCTCGCAATGAGCAGTTCTTC	CASSLGTGSRNEQFF
TRBV7-8	NA	TRBJ2-7	TRBD2	TGTGCCAGCAGCTTTTATGGGAGTGGGGAGGGCGGTTACTTC	CASSFYGSGEGGYF
TRBV12-5	NA	TRBJ2-1	TRBD2	TGTGCTAGTGCCAAAGGACTAGCGGGAATGATCAATGAGCAGTTCTTC	CASAKGLAGMINEQFF
TRBV29-1	NA	TRBJ2-4	TRBD2	TGCAGCGTTACCTATAGCGGGAGCCTCGCCATTCAGTACTTC	CSVTYSGSLAIQYF
TRBV18	once	TRBJ2-1	TRBD2	TGTGCCAGCTCCGCCGGGTTAGCGGGGTCACACTACAATGAGCAGTTCTTC	CASSAGLAGSHYNEQFF
TRBV7-2	NA	TRBJ1-5	TRBD1	TGTGCCAGCAGCTTCGCGGACAGGGTGATAAGCAATCAGCCCCAGCATTTT	CASSFADRVISNQPQHF
TRBV30	NA	TRBJ1-2	NA	TGTGCCTGGAGTGTGGGGCCAGGGGGCTACACCTTC	CAWSVGPGGYTF
TRBV9	NA	TRBJ1-3	NA	TGTGCCAGCAGCCCCGGGGGGGGCGCGGGCGCTGGAAACACCATATATTTT	CASSPGGGAGAGNTIYF
TRBV2	NA	TRBJ2-3	NA	TGTGCCAGCACCCAAAGGGCGGGGGCGGCAGATACGCAGTATTTT	CASTQRAGAADTQYF
TRBV7-8	NA	TRBJ1-1	TRBD1	TGTGCCAGCAGCAGGGGACAGGGGAACACTGAAGCTTTCTTT	CASSRGQGNTEAFF
TRBV10-2	NA	TRBJ2-2	NA	TGCGCCAGCAGTGATTTGGTGGAGCTGTTTTTT	CASSDLVELFF